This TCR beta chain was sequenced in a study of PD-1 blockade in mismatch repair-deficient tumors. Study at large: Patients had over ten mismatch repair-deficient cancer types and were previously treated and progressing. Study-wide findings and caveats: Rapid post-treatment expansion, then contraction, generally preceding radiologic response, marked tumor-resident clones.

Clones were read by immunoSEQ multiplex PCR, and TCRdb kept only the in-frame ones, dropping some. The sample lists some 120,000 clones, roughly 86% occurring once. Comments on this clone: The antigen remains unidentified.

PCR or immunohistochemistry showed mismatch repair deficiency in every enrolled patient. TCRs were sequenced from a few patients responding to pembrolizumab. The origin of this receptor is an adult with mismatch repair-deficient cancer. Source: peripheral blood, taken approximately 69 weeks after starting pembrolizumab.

The CDR3: CASRRWDSDDGGYTF. The CDR3 DNA reads TGTGCCAGCAGGCGGTGGGACAGTGATGACGGTGGCTACACCTTC. The chain employs TRBV6-5 and TRBJ1-2; 7 positions agree with TRBD1. Unmatched junction bases numbered 14, after V lost 6 bases and J lost 7 bases. The CDR3 contains 15 residues. Germline CDR1 MNHEY, CDR2 SVGAGI.